The 4 T cell receptor beta chains below were found in one sample sequenced in a study of T-cell memory formation after mild COVID-19. TCRdb recomputed calls from the 5' RACE reads with MiXCR, one row per CDR3 protein. This sample yields about 560,000 distinct CDR3 sequences, of which 15% to 20% are seen a single time; about 8.1% belongs to the top ten. The sample comprised PBMCs or a T cell subset sorted from them (not recorded which). The receptors derive from an adult woman who had mild COVID-19 (a few samples of this study predate the infection). Cell type and time point are not known.

This clonotype was picked up many times. The V gene is TRBV20-1, the J gene TRBJ1-1; D not resolved. The CDR3 has 13 amino acids. CDR1 is DFQATT and CDR2 is SNEGSKA in the germline V gene (reference sequence). Trimming left V 1 base short and J 1 base short, with 7 bases between. The CDR3 DNA reads TGCAGTGCTAGAGTGGGCAGGAACACTGAAGCTTTCTTT. This sequence encodes CSARVGRNTEAFF.

This clonotype was observed many times. The CDR3 bases are TGTGCCACCGCGGTAGCGGGAGGCCCCGGAACAAAGTATTTT. It specifies CATAVAGGPGTKYF. This sequence joins TRBV15 and TRBJ2-3, with TRBD2 identical over 10 bases. Germline loops: CDR1 LNHNV, CDR2 YYDKDF (reference sequence). V was clipped by 8 bases and J by 13 bases; unmatched bases: 15. CDR3 length: 14 residues.

This clonotype was recorded a few times. This chain uses TRBV30 with TRBJ1-2; 8 nucleotides align to TRBD1. The CDR3 consists of 13 residues. Germline CDR1 is GTSNPN and CDR2 is SVGIG (reference sequence). J lost 5 bases, V lost 4 bases, and 6 bases had no gene match. The CDR3 protein is CAWTGQALYGYTF. In DNA, the CDR3 is TGTGCCTGGACGGGACAGGCATTATATGGCTACACCTTC. Together with reference TRBV30 and TRBJ1-2, the CDR3 gives the full variable domain: SQTIHQWPATLVQPVGSPLSLECTVEGTSNPNLYWYRQAAGRGLQLLFYSVGIGQISSEVPQNLSASRPQDRQFILSSKKLLLSDSGFYLCAWTGQALYGYTFGSGTRLTVV.

This clonotype came up a few times. The chain combines TRBV9 with TRBJ1-2; 8 nucleotides agree with TRBD1. The CDR3 is made up of 13 amino acids. Germline-derived CDR1 and CDR2 are SGDLS and YYNGEE. Germline trimming cut 0 bases from V and 8 bases from J; bases unmatched to any gene: 3. The CDR3 sequence is CASSVGDRGGYTF. The CDR3 DNA is TGTGCCAGCAGCGTAGGCGACAGGGGCGGCTACACCTTC.